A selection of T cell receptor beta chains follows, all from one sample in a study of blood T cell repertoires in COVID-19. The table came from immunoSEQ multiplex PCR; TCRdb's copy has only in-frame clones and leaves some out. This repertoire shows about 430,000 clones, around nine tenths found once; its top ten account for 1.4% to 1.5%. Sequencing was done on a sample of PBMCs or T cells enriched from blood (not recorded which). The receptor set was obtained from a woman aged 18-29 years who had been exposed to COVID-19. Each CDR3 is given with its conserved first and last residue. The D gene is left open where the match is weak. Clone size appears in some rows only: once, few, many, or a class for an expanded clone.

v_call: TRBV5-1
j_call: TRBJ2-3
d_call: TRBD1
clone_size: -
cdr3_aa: CASYGMGQGFSGTDTQYF

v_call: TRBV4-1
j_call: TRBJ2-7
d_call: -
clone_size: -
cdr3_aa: CASSQEYSFYEQYF

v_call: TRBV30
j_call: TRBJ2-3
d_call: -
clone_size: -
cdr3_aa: CACGSSTDTQYF

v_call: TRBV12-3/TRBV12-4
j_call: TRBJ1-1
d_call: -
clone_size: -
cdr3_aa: CASSQKWGAEAFF

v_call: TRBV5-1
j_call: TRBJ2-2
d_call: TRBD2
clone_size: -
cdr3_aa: CASSLVRGASTGELFF

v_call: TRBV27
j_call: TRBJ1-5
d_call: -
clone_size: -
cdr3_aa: CASSLTDNQPQHF

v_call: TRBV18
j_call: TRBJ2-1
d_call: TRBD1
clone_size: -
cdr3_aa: CASSPLGTGYNEQFF

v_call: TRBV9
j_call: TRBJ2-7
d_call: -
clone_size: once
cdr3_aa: CASSVGGLPSSYEQYF

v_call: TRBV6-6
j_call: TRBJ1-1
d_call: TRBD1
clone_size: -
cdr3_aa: CASSQLYNTGGHTEAFF

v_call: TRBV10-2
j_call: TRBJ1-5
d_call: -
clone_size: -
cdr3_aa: CASSESGGVQPQHF

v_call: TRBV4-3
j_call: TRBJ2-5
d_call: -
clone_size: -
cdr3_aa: CASSQDLRRAFQETQYF

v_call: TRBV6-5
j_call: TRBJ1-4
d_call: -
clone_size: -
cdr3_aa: CASSYTRQGEKLFF

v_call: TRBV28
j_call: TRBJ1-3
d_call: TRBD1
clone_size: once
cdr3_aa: CASNPQTGSGRGGTIYF

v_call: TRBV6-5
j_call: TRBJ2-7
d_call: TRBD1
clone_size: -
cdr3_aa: CASSYQGAYEQYF

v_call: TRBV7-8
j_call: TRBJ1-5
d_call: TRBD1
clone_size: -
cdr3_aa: CASSYSRTGNNQPQHF

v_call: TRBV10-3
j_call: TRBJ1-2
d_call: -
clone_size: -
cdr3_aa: CATTGGVRNDGYTF

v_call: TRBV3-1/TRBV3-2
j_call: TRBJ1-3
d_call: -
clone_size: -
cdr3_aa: CASSRIPGSGNTIYF

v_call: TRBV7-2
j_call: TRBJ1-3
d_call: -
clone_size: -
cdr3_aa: CASSLEAGVGNTIYF

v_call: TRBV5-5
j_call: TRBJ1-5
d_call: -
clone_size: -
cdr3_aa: CASSERDALWGQPQHF

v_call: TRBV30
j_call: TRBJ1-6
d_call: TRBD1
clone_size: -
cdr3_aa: CALSGQTNSPLHF

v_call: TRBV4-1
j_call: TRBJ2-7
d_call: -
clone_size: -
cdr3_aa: CASSLAENYEQYF

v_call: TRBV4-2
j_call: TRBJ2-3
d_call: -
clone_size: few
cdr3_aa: CASSHSGGGGADTQYF

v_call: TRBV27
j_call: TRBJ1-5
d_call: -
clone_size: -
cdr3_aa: CASGLNLPNQPQHF

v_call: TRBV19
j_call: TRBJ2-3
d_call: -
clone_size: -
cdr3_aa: CASSNHRGGRTDTQYF

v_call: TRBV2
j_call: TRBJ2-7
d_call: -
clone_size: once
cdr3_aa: CASSDNEQYF

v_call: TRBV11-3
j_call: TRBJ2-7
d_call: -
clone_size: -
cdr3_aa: CASSSRVMGEQYF

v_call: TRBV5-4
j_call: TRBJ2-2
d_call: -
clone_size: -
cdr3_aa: CASSLRQSTNTGELFF

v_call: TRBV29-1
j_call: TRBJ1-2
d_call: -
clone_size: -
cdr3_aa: CSVETDIEGNYGYTF

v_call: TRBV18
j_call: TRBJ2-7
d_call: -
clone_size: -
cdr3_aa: CASSSQRTYEQYF

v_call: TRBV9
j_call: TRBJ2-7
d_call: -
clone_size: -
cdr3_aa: CASSVDNYEQYF

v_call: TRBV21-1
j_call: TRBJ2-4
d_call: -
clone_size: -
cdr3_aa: CASSIGDRGRVIQYF

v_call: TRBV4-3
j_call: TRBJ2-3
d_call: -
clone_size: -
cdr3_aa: CASSQAKGLAGFTDTQYF

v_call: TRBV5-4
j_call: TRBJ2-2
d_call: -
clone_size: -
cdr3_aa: CASSPPPGKGNTGELFF

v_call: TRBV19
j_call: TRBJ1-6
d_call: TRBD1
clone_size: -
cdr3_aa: CASSANRGFRDSPLHF

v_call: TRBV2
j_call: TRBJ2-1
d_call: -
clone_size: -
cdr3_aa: CASSEMPTEDEQFF

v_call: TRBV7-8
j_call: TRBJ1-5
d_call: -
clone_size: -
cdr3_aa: CASSYPSGGQPQHF

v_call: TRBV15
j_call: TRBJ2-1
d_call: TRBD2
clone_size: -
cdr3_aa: CATSSLRGGRNEQFF

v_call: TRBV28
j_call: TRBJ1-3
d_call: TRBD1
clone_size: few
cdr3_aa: CASSSTGDGNTIYF

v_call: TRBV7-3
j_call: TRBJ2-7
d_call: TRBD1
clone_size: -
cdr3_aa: CASRYRDRLYEQYF

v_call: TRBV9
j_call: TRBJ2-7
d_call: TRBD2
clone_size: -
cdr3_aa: CASSVTGTSGQQYF

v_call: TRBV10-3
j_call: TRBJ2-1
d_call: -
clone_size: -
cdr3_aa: CAISEGGGRGNEQFF

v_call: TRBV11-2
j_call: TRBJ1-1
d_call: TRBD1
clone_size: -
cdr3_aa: CASSRTGDYTEAFF

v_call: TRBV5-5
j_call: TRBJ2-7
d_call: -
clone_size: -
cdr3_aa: CASSLVPGLKDEQYF

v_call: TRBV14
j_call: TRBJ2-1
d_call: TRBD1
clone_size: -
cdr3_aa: CASSPGWTGYEQFF

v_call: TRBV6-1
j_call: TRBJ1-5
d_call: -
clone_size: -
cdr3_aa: CASSELSNQPQHF

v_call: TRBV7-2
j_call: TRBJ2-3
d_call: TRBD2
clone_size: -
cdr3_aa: CASSLIGGGAADTQYF

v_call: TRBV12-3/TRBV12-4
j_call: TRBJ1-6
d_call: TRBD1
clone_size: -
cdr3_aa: CASGGQGQSPLHF

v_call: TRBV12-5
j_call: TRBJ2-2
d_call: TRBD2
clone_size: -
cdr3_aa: CASGLVSRGSTPGELFF

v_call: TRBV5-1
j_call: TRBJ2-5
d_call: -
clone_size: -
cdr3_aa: CASSSETDSQWAQYF

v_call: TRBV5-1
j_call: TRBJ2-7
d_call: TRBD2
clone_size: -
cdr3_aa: CASSLFGTSGGQSYEQYF

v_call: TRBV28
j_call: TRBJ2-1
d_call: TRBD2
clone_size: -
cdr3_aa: CASSSIGLADNEQFF

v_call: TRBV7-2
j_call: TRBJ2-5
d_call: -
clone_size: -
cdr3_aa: CASSRGATLGTQYF